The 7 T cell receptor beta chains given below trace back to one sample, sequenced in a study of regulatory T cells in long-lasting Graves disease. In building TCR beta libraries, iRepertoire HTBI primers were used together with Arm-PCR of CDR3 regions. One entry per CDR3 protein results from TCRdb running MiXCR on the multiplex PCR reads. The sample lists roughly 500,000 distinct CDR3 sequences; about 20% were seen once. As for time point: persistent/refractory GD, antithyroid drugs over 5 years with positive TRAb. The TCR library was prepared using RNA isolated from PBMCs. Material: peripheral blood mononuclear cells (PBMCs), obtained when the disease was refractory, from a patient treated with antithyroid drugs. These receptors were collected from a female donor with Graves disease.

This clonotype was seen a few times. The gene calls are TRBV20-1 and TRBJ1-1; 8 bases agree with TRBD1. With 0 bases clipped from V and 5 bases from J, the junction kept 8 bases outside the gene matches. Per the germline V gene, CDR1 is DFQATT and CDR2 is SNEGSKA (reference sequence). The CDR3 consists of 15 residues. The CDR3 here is CSARETQGVRTEAFF. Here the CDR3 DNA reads TGCAGTGCTAGAGAGACACAGGGGGTTCGGACTGAAGCTTTCTTT.

The CDR3 bases are TGTGCCAGCAGTTTCCCGGGACTAGCGGGATCTTACTACGAGCAGTACTTC. This translates into CASSFPGLAGSYYEQYF. The chain employs TRBV6-5 and TRBJ2-7; 13 bases are shared with TRBD2. Germline CDR1 reads MNHEY; CDR2 reads SVGAGI. The CDR3 runs to 17 residues. The ends lost 4 bases at V and 3 bases at J; junction bases unmatched: 9.

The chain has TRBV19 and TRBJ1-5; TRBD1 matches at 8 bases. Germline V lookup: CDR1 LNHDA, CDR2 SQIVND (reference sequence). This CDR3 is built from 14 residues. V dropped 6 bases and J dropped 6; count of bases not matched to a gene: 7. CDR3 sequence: CASSSTGGTQPQHF. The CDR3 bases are TGTGCCAGTAGCTCAACAGGGGGTACTCAGCCCCAGCATTTT. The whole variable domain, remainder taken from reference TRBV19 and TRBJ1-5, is DGGITQSPKYLFRKEGQNVTLSCEQNLNHDAMYWYRQDPGQGLRLIYYSQIVNDFQKGDIAEGYSVSREKKESFPLTVTSAQKNPTAFYLCASSSTGGTQPQHFGDGTRLSIL.

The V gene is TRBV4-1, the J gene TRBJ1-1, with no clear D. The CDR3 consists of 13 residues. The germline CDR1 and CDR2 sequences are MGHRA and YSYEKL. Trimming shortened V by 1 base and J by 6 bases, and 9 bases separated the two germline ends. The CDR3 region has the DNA TGCGCCAGCAGCCAAGTGCAGAGGCCTGAAGCTTTCTTT. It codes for CASSQVQRPEAFF.

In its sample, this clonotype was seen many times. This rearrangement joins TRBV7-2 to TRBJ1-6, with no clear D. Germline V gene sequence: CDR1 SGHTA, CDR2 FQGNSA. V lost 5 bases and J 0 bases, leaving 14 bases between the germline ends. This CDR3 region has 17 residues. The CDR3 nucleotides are TGTGCCAGCAGCCCTACTACATCCAGCTCCTATAATTCACCCCTCCACTTT. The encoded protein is CASSPTTSSSYNSPLHF.

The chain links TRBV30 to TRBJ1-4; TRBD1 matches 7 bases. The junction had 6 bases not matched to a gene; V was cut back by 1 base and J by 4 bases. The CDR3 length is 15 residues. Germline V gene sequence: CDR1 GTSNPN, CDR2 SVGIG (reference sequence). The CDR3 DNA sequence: TGTGCCTGGAGTGGGCGTCGGGACAGTAATGAAAAACTGTTTTTT. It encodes CAWSGRRDSNEKLFF.

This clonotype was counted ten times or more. The CDR3 bases are TGTGCCAGCAGTCCCAACCCGACAGATTCCGGCTACACCTTC. Residues: CASSPNPTDSGYTF. The chain employs TRBV12-3 or TRBV12-4 and TRBJ1-2; D is possibly TRBD1 (5 bases). With 5 bases removed from V and 8 bases from J, the gap between germline ends came to 18 bases. The CDR3 contains 14 residues.